The rows below give T cell receptor beta chains drawn from one sample of a study of blood T cell repertoires in COVID-19. Data came from immunoSEQ multiplex PCR; TCRdb stores just in-frame clones and leaves some out. The repertoire includes about 330,000 clones, approximately 87% of them detected once, and more than 3% sits in the top ten. The material sequenced was peripheral blood. The source of these receptors is a woman aged 50 to 60 with active or convalescent COVID-19. Both conserved end residues are part of each CDR3. Fields, in order: J gene, V gene, D gene, clone size, CDR3 protein, CDR3 DNA. The D gene is left open where the match is weak. Only part of the rows carry a size: once, few, many, or a class if the clone is expanded.

j_call: TRBJ1-2
v_call: TRBV7-9
d_call: -
clone_size: -
cdr3_aa: CASSPTRGGSTF
cdr3_nt: TGTGCCAGCAGTCCAACCCGGGGGGGTAGCACCTTC

j_call: TRBJ1-4
v_call: TRBV7-9
d_call: -
clone_size: -
cdr3_aa: CASSFGPGGTNEKLFF
cdr3_nt: -

j_call: TRBJ1-5
v_call: TRBV28
d_call: -
clone_size: -
cdr3_aa: CASSSSRGPGGNQPQHF
cdr3_nt: TGTGCCAGCAGTTCCTCCCGGGGACCGGGGGGCAATCAGCCCCAGCATTTT

j_call: TRBJ2-1
v_call: TRBV27
d_call: TRBD1
clone_size: -
cdr3_aa: CASSSRQGSYNEQFF
cdr3_nt: TGTGCCAGCAGTTCTCGACAGGGGTCCTACAATGAGCAGTTCTTC

j_call: TRBJ2-4
v_call: TRBV5-1
d_call: -
clone_size: once
cdr3_aa: CASSQTTGANIQYF
cdr3_nt: TGCGCCAGCAGCCAGACAACTGGGGCGAACATTCAGTACTTC

j_call: TRBJ1-1
v_call: TRBV11-2
d_call: TRBD1
clone_size: -
cdr3_aa: CASSKPGGADTEAFF
cdr3_nt: TGTGCCAGCAGCAAACCAGGGGGCGCGGACACTGAAGCTTTCTTT

j_call: TRBJ2-1
v_call: TRBV6-2/TRBV6-3
d_call: TRBD2
clone_size: -
cdr3_aa: CASSSWEGSSYNEQFF
cdr3_nt: TGTGCCAGCAGTTCGTGGGAGGGGTCCTCCTACAATGAGCAGTTCTTC

j_call: TRBJ2-1
v_call: TRBV4-2
d_call: TRBD2
clone_size: once
cdr3_aa: CASGDGYSGSTYNEQFF
cdr3_nt: TGTGCCAGCGGGGATGGATATAGCGGGAGCACCTACAATGAGCAGTTCTTC

j_call: TRBJ1-5
v_call: TRBV7-9
d_call: -
clone_size: -
cdr3_aa: CASSFGGGGNQPQHF
cdr3_nt: TGTGCCAGCAGCTTCGGCGGAGGAGGCAATCAGCCCCAGCATTTT

j_call: TRBJ2-7
v_call: TRBV28
d_call: TRBD2
clone_size: -
cdr3_aa: CASSLPGGYEQYF
cdr3_nt: TGTGCCAGCAGTTTGCCGGGGGGCTACGAGCAGTACTTC

j_call: TRBJ2-3
v_call: TRBV27
d_call: -
clone_size: -
cdr3_aa: CASSPSGSPGTQYF
cdr3_nt: TGTGCCAGCAGTCCGTCGGGTAGCCCGGGTACGCAGTATTTT

j_call: TRBJ2-7
v_call: TRBV30
d_call: TRBD1
clone_size: -
cdr3_aa: CAWSAQTGYEQYF
cdr3_nt: TGTGCCTGGAGTGCCCAGACAGGGTACGAGCAGTACTTC

j_call: TRBJ2-2
v_call: TRBV9
d_call: TRBD2
clone_size: -
cdr3_aa: CASSVGPSGGELFF
cdr3_nt: TGTGCCAGCAGCGTAGGTCCTAGCGGCGGGGAGCTGTTTTTT

j_call: TRBJ1-2
v_call: TRBV6-2/TRBV6-3
d_call: -
clone_size: once
cdr3_aa: CASSYAGTPLVYGYTF
cdr3_nt: TGTGCCAGCAGTTACGCCGGGACACCCCTTGTCTATGGCTACACCTTC

j_call: TRBJ2-7
v_call: TRBV28
d_call: TRBD2
clone_size: -
cdr3_aa: CASMAPYGSSLAGARYEQYF
cdr3_nt: TGTGCCAGCATGGCGCCGTACGGGTCCTCACTAGCGGGAGCTCGGTACGAGCAGTACTTC

j_call: TRBJ2-7
v_call: TRBV6-4
d_call: TRBD2
clone_size: -
cdr3_aa: CASSDLAGVSEQYF
cdr3_nt: TGTGCCAGCAGTGACTTAGCGGGAGTATCCGAGCAGTACTTC

j_call: TRBJ1-5
v_call: TRBV10-3
d_call: -
clone_size: -
cdr3_aa: CAISERAGGNQPQHF
cdr3_nt: TGTGCCATCAGTGAGAGGGCAGGGGGCAATCAGCCCCAGCATTTT

j_call: TRBJ1-3
v_call: TRBV6-2/TRBV6-3
d_call: -
clone_size: -
cdr3_aa: CASSYRGDFSGNTIYF
cdr3_nt: TGTGCCAGCAGTTACCGCGGCGACTTCTCTGGAAACACCATATATTTT

j_call: TRBJ2-5
v_call: TRBV12-3/TRBV12-4
d_call: -
clone_size: -
cdr3_aa: CASRYGQGGPYF
cdr3_nt: TGTGCCAGCAGATACGGACAGGGAGGGCCGTACTTC

j_call: TRBJ2-7
v_call: TRBV10-3
d_call: -
clone_size: -
cdr3_aa: CAIRTDQAGEQYF
cdr3_nt: TGTGCCATCAGGACCGACCAGGCGGGGGAGCAGTACTTC

j_call: TRBJ2-7
v_call: TRBV7-3
d_call: TRBD2
clone_size: -
cdr3_aa: CASSLSGGGSYEQYF
cdr3_nt: TGTGCCAGCAGCTTAAGCGGGGGAGGCTCCTACGAGCAGTACTTC

j_call: TRBJ1-2
v_call: TRBV5-6
d_call: -
clone_size: -
cdr3_aa: CASSIEKTNYGYTF
cdr3_nt: TGTGCCAGCAGCATAGAGAAAACTAACTATGGCTACACCTTC

j_call: TRBJ1-5
v_call: TRBV19
d_call: -
clone_size: -
cdr3_aa: CASSTLDQPQHF
cdr3_nt: TGTGCCAGTAGTACGTTAGATCAGCCCCAGCATTTT

j_call: TRBJ2-1
v_call: TRBV18
d_call: TRBD1
clone_size: -
cdr3_aa: CASSLGQGAYNEQFF
cdr3_nt: TGTGCCAGCTCATTGGGACAGGGGGCATACAATGAGCAGTTCTTC

j_call: TRBJ2-3
v_call: TRBV27
d_call: TRBD2
clone_size: -
cdr3_aa: CASSGVRGGHPQYF
cdr3_nt: TGTGCCAGCAGCGGAGTGCGGGGGGGCCATCCGCAGTATTTT

j_call: TRBJ2-7
v_call: TRBV4-1
d_call: -
clone_size: -
cdr3_aa: CASSLQSQATYEQYF
cdr3_nt: TGCGCCAGCAGCCTCCAGTCCCAGGCAACCTACGAGCAGTACTTC

j_call: TRBJ2-7
v_call: TRBV27
d_call: TRBD2
clone_size: -
cdr3_aa: CASSTTSGGYEQYF
cdr3_nt: TGTGCCAGCAGTACGACTAGCGGGGGCTACGAGCAGTACTTC

j_call: TRBJ2-7
v_call: TRBV6-6
d_call: -
clone_size: -
cdr3_aa: CASGTQGNYEQYF
cdr3_nt: TGTGCCAGCGGGACCCAGGGGAACTACGAGCAGTACTTC

j_call: TRBJ2-7
v_call: TRBV9
d_call: TRBD1
clone_size: -
cdr3_aa: CASSERDRGFNEQYF
cdr3_nt: TGTGCCAGCAGCGAGAGGGACAGGGGCTTCAACGAGCAGTACTTC

j_call: TRBJ2-5
v_call: TRBV7-9
d_call: -
clone_size: once
cdr3_aa: CASSLSEDRETQYF
cdr3_nt: TGTGCCAGCAGCCTTAGTGAGGACAGAGAGACCCAGTACTTC

j_call: TRBJ1-5
v_call: TRBV27
d_call: -
clone_size: -
cdr3_aa: CASSFVSRTARYSNQPQHF
cdr3_nt: TGTGCCAGCAGTTTTGTTTCCAGGACTGCCCGGTATAGCAATCAGCCCCAGCATTTT

j_call: TRBJ2-2
v_call: TRBV9
d_call: -
clone_size: -
cdr3_aa: CASSVTTGTLKTGELFF
cdr3_nt: TGTGCCAGCAGCGTAACGACCGGGACTCTCAAGACCGGGGAGCTGTTTTTT

j_call: TRBJ2-7
v_call: TRBV3-1/TRBV3-2
d_call: -
clone_size: -
cdr3_aa: CASCQAGVYEQYF
cdr3_nt: TGTGCCAGCTGCCAGGCCGGGGTCTACGAGCAGTACTTC

j_call: TRBJ1-2
v_call: TRBV6-5
d_call: TRBD1
clone_size: -
cdr3_aa: CASSSTPRQGQEGYTF
cdr3_nt: TGTGCCAGCAGTTCCACCCCTAGACAGGGACAAGAAGGCTACACCTTC

j_call: TRBJ1-3
v_call: TRBV9
d_call: -
clone_size: -
cdr3_aa: CASSVGSGSGNTIYF
cdr3_nt: TGTGCCAGCAGCGTAGGCTCGGGATCTGGAAACACCATATATTTT

j_call: TRBJ1-1
v_call: TRBV28
d_call: -
clone_size: -
cdr3_aa: CASQQRRGTEAFF
cdr3_nt: TGTGCCAGCCAACAGAGGAGGGGAACTGAAGCTTTCTTT

j_call: TRBJ2-1
v_call: TRBV5-1
d_call: TRBD1
clone_size: -
cdr3_aa: CASSLRDSYNEQFF
cdr3_nt: TGCGCCAGCAGCTTGAGGGACAGCTACAATGAGCAGTTCTTC

j_call: TRBJ2-2
v_call: TRBV18
d_call: TRBD1
clone_size: once
cdr3_aa: CASSPRGQGNTGELFF
cdr3_nt: TGTGCCAGCTCACCAAGGGGACAGGGAAACACCGGGGAGCTGTTTTTT

j_call: TRBJ1-2
v_call: TRBV7-2
d_call: -
clone_size: -
cdr3_aa: CASSLGGPRLYYTF
cdr3_nt: TGTGCCAGCAGCTTAGGTGGTCCCAGGCTTTACTACACCTTC

j_call: TRBJ2-2
v_call: TRBV6-2/TRBV6-3
d_call: TRBD2
clone_size: -
cdr3_aa: CASSYWAGLAGGNTGELFF
cdr3_nt: TGTGCCAGCAGTTATTGGGCTGGTCTAGCGGGGGGGAACACCGGGGAGCTGTTTTTT

j_call: TRBJ1-2
v_call: TRBV9
d_call: TRBD1
clone_size: -
cdr3_aa: CASSARGDRGIYGYTF
cdr3_nt: TGTGCCAGCAGCGCAAGGGGGGACAGGGGAATTTATGGCTACACCTTC

j_call: TRBJ1-2
v_call: TRBV28
d_call: TRBD1
clone_size: -
cdr3_aa: CASSLGGQGGGYTF
cdr3_nt: TGTGCCAGCAGTTTAGGGGGCCAGGGGGGAGGCTACACCTTC

j_call: TRBJ1-2
v_call: TRBV23-1
d_call: TRBD1
clone_size: -
cdr3_aa: CCPRLIARQGHGYTF
cdr3_nt: TGCTGTCCACGGTTAATTGCGAGACAGGGCCATGGCTACACCTTC

j_call: TRBJ2-1
v_call: TRBV4-3
d_call: TRBD2
clone_size: -
cdr3_aa: CASSQDPSGGGNEQFF
cdr3_nt: TGCGCCAGCAGCCAAGACCCTAGCGGGGGGGGCAATGAGCAGTTCTTC

j_call: TRBJ2-7
v_call: TRBV9
d_call: TRBD2
clone_size: -
cdr3_aa: CASSVGRGRAYEQYF
cdr3_nt: TGTGCCAGCAGCGTAGGTAGAGGGAGGGCCTACGAGCAGTACTTC

j_call: TRBJ2-1
v_call: TRBV6-2/TRBV6-3
d_call: TRBD2
clone_size: -
cdr3_aa: CASSYAFTSGYNEQFF
cdr3_nt: TGTGCCAGCAGTTACGCGTTTACTAGCGGATACAATGAGCAGTTCTTC

j_call: TRBJ2-7
v_call: TRBV27
d_call: -
clone_size: once
cdr3_aa: CASSPTADLLKQYF
cdr3_nt: TGTGCCAGCAGCCCCACGGCGGATCTCTTAAAGCAGTACTTC

j_call: TRBJ1-4
v_call: TRBV7-9
d_call: -
clone_size: -
cdr3_aa: CASSPIQGANEKLFF
cdr3_nt: TGTGCCAGCAGCCCTATTCAGGGTGCTAATGAAAAACTGTTTTTT

j_call: TRBJ1-3
v_call: TRBV4-3
d_call: -
clone_size: -
cdr3_aa: CASSRQHDASGNTIYF
cdr3_nt: TGCGCCAGCAGCCGACAGCATGACGCCTCTGGAAACACCATATATTTT

j_call: TRBJ2-3
v_call: TRBV5-4
d_call: TRBD2
clone_size: -
cdr3_aa: CASSGGLAVTDTQYF
cdr3_nt: TGTGCCAGCAGCGGGGGACTAGCGGTAACAGATACGCAGTATTTT

j_call: TRBJ2-2
v_call: TRBV11-2
d_call: TRBD1
clone_size: -
cdr3_aa: CASSLGLVGGASGELFF
cdr3_nt: TGTGCCAGCAGCTTAGGTTTGGTAGGGGGCGCATCCGGGGAGCTGTTTTTT

j_call: TRBJ1-5
v_call: TRBV5-8
d_call: -
clone_size: -
cdr3_aa: CASSLRLGQPQHF
cdr3_nt: TGTGCCAGCAGCCTCCGACTTGGTCAGCCCCAGCATTTT

j_call: TRBJ1-1
v_call: TRBV19
d_call: -
clone_size: -
cdr3_aa: CASKTGNTEAFF
cdr3_nt: TGTGCCAGTAAGACGGGAAACACTGAAGCTTTCTTT

j_call: TRBJ2-3
v_call: TRBV28
d_call: -
clone_size: -
cdr3_aa: CASSFNSGTDTQYF
cdr3_nt: TGTGCCAGCAGTTTTAATTCGGGGACAGATACGCAGTATTTT

j_call: TRBJ1-3
v_call: TRBV9
d_call: -
clone_size: -
cdr3_aa: CASSTFDTGYSGNTIYF
cdr3_nt: TGTGCCAGCAGCACCTTCGATACAGGCTACTCTGGAAACACCATATATTTT